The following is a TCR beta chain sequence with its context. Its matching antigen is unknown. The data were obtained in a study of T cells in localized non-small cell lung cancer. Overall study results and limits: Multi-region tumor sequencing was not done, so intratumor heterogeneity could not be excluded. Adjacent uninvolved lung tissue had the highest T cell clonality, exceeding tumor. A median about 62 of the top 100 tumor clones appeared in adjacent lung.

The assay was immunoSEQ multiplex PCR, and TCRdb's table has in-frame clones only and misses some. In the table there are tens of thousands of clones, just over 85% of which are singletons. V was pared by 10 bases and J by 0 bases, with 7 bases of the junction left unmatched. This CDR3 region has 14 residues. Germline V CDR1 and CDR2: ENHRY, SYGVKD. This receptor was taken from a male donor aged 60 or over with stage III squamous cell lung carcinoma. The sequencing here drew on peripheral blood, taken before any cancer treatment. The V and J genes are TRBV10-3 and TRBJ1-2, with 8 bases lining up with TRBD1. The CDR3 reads CATNSGGANYGYTF. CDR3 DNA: TGTGCCACCAACTCAGGGGGCGCTAACTATGGCTACACCTTC.